The clone carrying this TCR beta chain has only a few counts. Its antigen is not known. There are 13 residues in the CDR3. Germline V gene lookup returns CDR1 DFQATT and CDR2 SNEGSKA (reference sequence). The V end was cut by 3 bases, the J end by 1 base, with 9 bases between. These data belong to a study of T cells after yellow fever vaccination. General study findings and limits: Most primary-vaccination clones reappeared after the booster (about 97% CD4, roughly 90% CD8). Peaking on day 5 versus 15, the secondary response was faster but weaker. The CD4 compartment and the CD8 compartment contained a small share of clonotypes in common.

A single record per CDR3 protein comes from TCRdb applying MiXCR to the 5' RACE reads. The sample includes around 260,000 distinct CDR3 sequences, about 5% seen only once; the top ten take more than 3%. Specimen: CD4+ T cells sorted from PBMCs, collected on the day of the yellow fever booster vaccination. The chain uses TRBV20-1 and TRBJ1-1, with D maybe TRBD1 (5 bases). This clonotype was obtained from a man in his late teens or twenties who received the YFV17D yellow fever vaccine. The CDR3 nucleotides are TGCAGTGCTAGGGGGGGGTGGAACACTGAAGCTTTCTTT. Protein sequence: CSARGGWNTEAFF.